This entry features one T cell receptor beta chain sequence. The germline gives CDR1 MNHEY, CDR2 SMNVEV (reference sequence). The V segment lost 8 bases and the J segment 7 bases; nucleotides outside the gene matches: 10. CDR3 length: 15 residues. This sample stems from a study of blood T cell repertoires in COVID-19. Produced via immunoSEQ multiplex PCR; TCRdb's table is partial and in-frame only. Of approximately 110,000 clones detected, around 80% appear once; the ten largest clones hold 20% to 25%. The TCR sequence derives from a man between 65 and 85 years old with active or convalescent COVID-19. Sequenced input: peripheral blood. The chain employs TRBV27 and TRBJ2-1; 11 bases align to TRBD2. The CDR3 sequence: CASGQLAGVLNEQFF. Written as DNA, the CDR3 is TGTGCCAGCGGCCAACTAGCGGGAGTCTTGAATGAGCAGTTCTTC.